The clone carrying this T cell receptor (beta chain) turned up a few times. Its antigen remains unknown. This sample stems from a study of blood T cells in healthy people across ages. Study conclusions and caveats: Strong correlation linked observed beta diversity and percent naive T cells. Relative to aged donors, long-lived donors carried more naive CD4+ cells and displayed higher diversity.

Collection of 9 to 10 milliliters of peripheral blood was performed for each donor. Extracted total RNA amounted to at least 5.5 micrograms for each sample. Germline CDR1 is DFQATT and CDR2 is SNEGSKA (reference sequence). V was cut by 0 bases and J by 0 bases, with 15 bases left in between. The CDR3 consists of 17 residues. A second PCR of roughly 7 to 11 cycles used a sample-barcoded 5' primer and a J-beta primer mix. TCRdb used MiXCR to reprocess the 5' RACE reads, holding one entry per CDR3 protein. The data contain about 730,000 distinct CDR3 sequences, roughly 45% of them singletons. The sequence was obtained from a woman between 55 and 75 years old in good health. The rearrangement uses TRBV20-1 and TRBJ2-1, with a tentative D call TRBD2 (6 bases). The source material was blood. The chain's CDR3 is CSAREGSGFSSYNEQFF. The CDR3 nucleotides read TGCAGTGCTAGAGAAGGGAGCGGGTTCAGCTCCTACAATGAGCAGTTCTTC.